This is a list of T cell receptor beta chains from one sample in a study of blood T cell repertoires in COVID-19. Produced via immunoSEQ multiplex PCR; TCRdb's table is partial and in-frame only. The sample has about 110,000 clones; roughly 84% are singletons. Material: peripheral blood. These receptors were obtained from a man aged 40-49 years with acute or convalescent COVID-19. CDR3s include the opening cysteine and the closing phenylalanine or tryptophan. The D gene is left open where the match is weak. Part of the rows lack a size; the others show once, few, many or a class for expanded clones.

j_gene: TRBJ2-7
d_gene: .
abundance: once
v_gene: TRBV15
CDR3nt: TGTGCCACCAGCAGAGTGGGCAGAAACTACGAGCAGTACTTC
CDR3aa: CATSRVGRNYEQYF

j_gene: TRBJ2-2
d_gene: TRBD2
abundance: few
v_gene: TRBV13
CDR3nt: TGTGCCAGCAGCCCGCCCGGACTAGCGGGGGGGACCGGGGAGCTGTTTTTT
CDR3aa: CASSPPGLAGGTGELFF

j_gene: TRBJ1-6
d_gene: .
abundance: .
v_gene: TRBV6-6
CDR3nt: TGTGCCAGCAGTACCGGGACTCTCCGTTCACCCCTCCACTTT
CDR3aa: CASSTGTLRSPLHF

j_gene: TRBJ2-7
d_gene: .
abundance: .
v_gene: TRBV27
CDR3nt: TGTGCCAGCAGTTTCGGAGGGATCAGCTCCTACGAGCAGTACTTC
CDR3aa: CASSFGGISSYEQYF

j_gene: TRBJ2-5
d_gene: TRBD2
abundance: once
v_gene: TRBV4-2
CDR3nt: TGTGCCAGCAGCCAAGCCACTAGCGGACAAGAGACCCAGTACTTC
CDR3aa: CASSQATSGQETQYF

j_gene: TRBJ2-3
d_gene: .
abundance: once
v_gene: TRBV24-1
CDR3nt: TGTGCCACCAGCGTTCCTGGGCGGGATATCACAGATACGCAGTATTTT
CDR3aa: CATSVPGRDITDTQYF

j_gene: TRBJ2-7
d_gene: TRBD1
abundance: .
v_gene: TRBV19
CDR3nt: TGTGCCAGTAGTAAGGACAGGGGCTACGAGCAGTACTTC
CDR3aa: CASSKDRGYEQYF

j_gene: TRBJ2-1
d_gene: TRBD2
abundance: .
v_gene: TRBV7-2
CDR3nt: TGTGCCAGCAGCAATAGCGGGGGGGCCCACAATGAGCAGTTCTTC
CDR3aa: CASSNSGGAHNEQFF

j_gene: TRBJ2-4
d_gene: .
abundance: .
v_gene: TRBV19
CDR3nt: TGTGCCAGTAGTACCCTCGGTGGAGGTGCCCAGACGGCCAAAAACATTCAGTACTTC
CDR3aa: CASSTLGGGAQTAKNIQYF

j_gene: TRBJ2-7
d_gene: TRBD2
abundance: .
v_gene: TRBV7-2
CDR3nt: TGTGCCAGCAGGTTCGCGGGGGGCGGCTACGAGCAGTACTTC
CDR3aa: CASRFAGGGYEQYF

j_gene: TRBJ1-2
d_gene: TRBD1
abundance: .
v_gene: TRBV7-2
CDR3nt: TGTGCCAGCAGCTCCGATAACAGGGGGCATGGCTACACCTTC
CDR3aa: CASSSDNRGHGYTF

j_gene: TRBJ1-4
d_gene: TRBD1
abundance: .
v_gene: TRBV18
CDR3nt: TGTGCCAGCTCACCTGGGACAGGGGGTACCGAAAAACTGTTTTTT
CDR3aa: CASSPGTGGTEKLFF

j_gene: TRBJ2-3
d_gene: .
abundance: .
v_gene: TRBV5-1
CDR3nt: TGCGCCAGCAGCTTGGGGGACTGGTACACAGATACGCAGTATTTT
CDR3aa: CASSLGDWYTDTQYF

j_gene: TRBJ1-6
d_gene: .
abundance: .
v_gene: TRBV27
CDR3nt: TGTGCCAGCAGTTTAGGAGGAGGCAATTCACCCCTCCACTTT
CDR3aa: CASSLGGGNSPLHF

j_gene: TRBJ2-5
d_gene: TRBD1
abundance: .
v_gene: TRBV2
CDR3nt: TGTGCCAGCAGCAGGGACAGGGGAGAAGAGACCCAGTACTTC
CDR3aa: CASSRDRGEETQYF

j_gene: TRBJ2-5
d_gene: .
abundance: .
v_gene: TRBV7-2
CDR3nt: TGTGCCAGCAGCTTAGGATCGGGTAACCAAGAGACCCAGTACTTC
CDR3aa: CASSLGSGNQETQYF

j_gene: TRBJ1-5
d_gene: TRBD1
abundance: .
v_gene: TRBV15
CDR3nt: TGTGCCACCAGAGGGCAGGGGGCTGGTCAGCCCCAGCATTTT
CDR3aa: CATRGQGAGQPQHF

j_gene: TRBJ1-3
d_gene: .
abundance: .
v_gene: TRBV11-2
CDR3nt: TGTGCCAGCAGCTTAACTTCTGCTGGAAACACCATATATTTT
CDR3aa: CASSLTSAGNTIYF

j_gene: TRBJ1-1
d_gene: .
abundance: .
v_gene: TRBV6-6
CDR3nt: TGTGCCAGCAGGAATGGACAAAACACTGAAGCTTTCTTT
CDR3aa: CASRNGQNTEAFF

j_gene: TRBJ2-3
d_gene: TRBD1
abundance: .
v_gene: TRBV28
CDR3nt: TGTGCCAGCAGTTGGCTAGGGGGCAGGGCAGATACGCAGTATTTT
CDR3aa: CASSWLGGRADTQYF

j_gene: TRBJ2-5
d_gene: TRBD2
abundance: .
v_gene: TRBV6-5
CDR3nt: TGTGCCAGTACCCTAGCGGGAGTAAAAGAGACCCAGTACTTC
CDR3aa: CASTLAGVKETQYF

j_gene: TRBJ2-5
d_gene: TRBD1
abundance: .
v_gene: TRBV5-1
CDR3nt: TGCGCCAGCAGCGCAGGACGACAGGGGGCTGGAGAGACCCAGTACTTC
CDR3aa: CASSAGRQGAGETQYF

j_gene: TRBJ2-1
d_gene: .
abundance: .
v_gene: TRBV5-1
CDR3nt: TGCGCCAGCAGCTTGATGTGGGGGGAGACCAATGAGCAGTTCTTC
CDR3aa: CASSLMWGETNEQFF

j_gene: TRBJ1-1
d_gene: .
abundance: .
v_gene: TRBV4-1
CDR3nt: TGCGCCAGCAGCCTAGACCCAGGGGCCTTCAAAGCTTTCTTT
CDR3aa: CASSLDPGAFKAFF

j_gene: TRBJ2-7
d_gene: TRBD1
abundance: .
v_gene: TRBV7-9
CDR3nt: TGTGCCAGCGGCCCCCGACAGGGGGCGGATACCTACGAGCAGTACTTC
CDR3aa: CASGPRQGADTYEQYF

j_gene: TRBJ2-3
d_gene: TRBD2
abundance: .
v_gene: TRBV5-1
CDR3nt: TGCGCCAGCAGCCGGAGCGGACTAGCGGGAACAGATACGCAGTATTTT
CDR3aa: CASSRSGLAGTDTQYF

j_gene: TRBJ2-7
d_gene: TRBD1
abundance: .
v_gene: TRBV6-2/TRBV6-3
CDR3nt: TGTGCCAGCAGTCGACAGGGAGAGAGCTACGAGCAGTACTTC
CDR3aa: CASSRQGESYEQYF

j_gene: TRBJ1-2
d_gene: TRBD1
abundance: .
v_gene: TRBV2
CDR3nt: TGTGCCAGCAGAAACAGGGGCGGCGCCTATGGCTACACCTTC
CDR3aa: CASRNRGGAYGYTF

j_gene: TRBJ2-1
d_gene: .
abundance: .
v_gene: TRBV28
CDR3nt: TGTGCCAGCAGTTTTCAGCGGACCAACAATGAGCAGTTCTTC
CDR3aa: CASSFQRTNNEQFF

j_gene: TRBJ2-1
d_gene: TRBD1
abundance: .
v_gene: TRBV6-5
CDR3nt: TGTGCCAGCAGACTCGCAGGGGGCACCTACAATGAGCAGTTCTTC
CDR3aa: CASRLAGGTYNEQFF

j_gene: TRBJ1-1
d_gene: TRBD1
abundance: .
v_gene: TRBV10-3
CDR3nt: TGTGCCATCAGTGAAAGCGACAGGGGTGGTTCTGAAGCTTTCTTT
CDR3aa: CAISESDRGGSEAFF

j_gene: TRBJ1-1
d_gene: .
abundance: .
v_gene: TRBV30
CDR3nt: TGTGCCTGGAGTGGTGTGACTCGAAGTGAAGCTTTCTTT
CDR3aa: CAWSGVTRSEAFF

j_gene: TRBJ1-1
d_gene: .
abundance: .
v_gene: TRBV29-1
CDR3nt: TGCAGCGTTGAAGTAGGGGCGCGGCCTGGCACTGAAGCTTTCTTT
CDR3aa: CSVEVGARPGTEAFF

j_gene: TRBJ2-7
d_gene: TRBD2
abundance: .
v_gene: TRBV6-5
CDR3nt: TGTGCCAGCCGTATCTTAGCGGGAGGGTACGAGCAGTACTTC
CDR3aa: CASRILAGGYEQYF

j_gene: TRBJ1-2
d_gene: .
abundance: once
v_gene: TRBV11-2
CDR3nt: TGTGCCAGCAGCTTAGAATCGACAGGCAGCTATGGCTACACCTTC
CDR3aa: CASSLESTGSYGYTF

j_gene: TRBJ2-1
d_gene: TRBD2
abundance: .
v_gene: TRBV7-3
CDR3nt: TGTGCCAGCAGCCCGGGACTAGCCTACAATGAGCAGTTCTTC
CDR3aa: CASSPGLAYNEQFF

j_gene: TRBJ1-1
d_gene: .
abundance: .
v_gene: TRBV6-6
CDR3nt: TGTGCCAGCAGTTACTCCCCAGGCCTGAACACTGAAGCTTTCTTT
CDR3aa: CASSYSPGLNTEAFF

j_gene: TRBJ2-7
d_gene: TRBD2
abundance: few
v_gene: TRBV5-1
CDR3nt: TGCGCCAGCAGCTTGAATGCGGGAGGATCCTACGAGCAGTACTTC
CDR3aa: CASSLNAGGSYEQYF

j_gene: TRBJ2-7
d_gene: .
abundance: .
v_gene: TRBV12-3/TRBV12-4
CDR3nt: TGTGCCAGCAGCCTCTTTGGGCCTGAGCAGTACTTC
CDR3aa: CASSLFGPEQYF

j_gene: TRBJ1-2
d_gene: TRBD1
abundance: once
v_gene: TRBV6-6
CDR3nt: TGTGCCAGCAGTTACGGACAGGGGGGAAACTATGGCTACACCTTC
CDR3aa: CASSYGQGGNYGYTF

j_gene: TRBJ1-6
d_gene: .
abundance: .
v_gene: TRBV28
CDR3nt: TGTGCCAGCAGTTTCGGTAGAGACTATTCACCCCTCCACTTT
CDR3aa: CASSFGRDYSPLHF

j_gene: TRBJ2-3
d_gene: .
abundance: .
v_gene: TRBV5-5
CDR3nt: TGTGCCAGCAGCTTGCAAACTCATACGCAGTATTTT
CDR3aa: CASSLQTHTQYF